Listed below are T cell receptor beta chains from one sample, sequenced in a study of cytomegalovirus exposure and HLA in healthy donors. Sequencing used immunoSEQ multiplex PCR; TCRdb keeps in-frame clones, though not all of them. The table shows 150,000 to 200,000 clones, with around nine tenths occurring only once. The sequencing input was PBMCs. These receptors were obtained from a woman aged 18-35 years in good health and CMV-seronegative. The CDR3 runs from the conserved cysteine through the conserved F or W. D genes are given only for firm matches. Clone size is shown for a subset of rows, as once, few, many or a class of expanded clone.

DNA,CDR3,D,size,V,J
TGCGCCAGCAGCCCGGGATCAGCCTCTGGAAACACCATATATTTT,CASSPGSASGNTIYF,.,.,TRBV5-1,TRBJ1-3
TGTGCCACCAGCAGATGGACAGGCGGCAATCAGCCCCAGCATTTT,CATSRWTGGNQPQHF,TRBD1,.,TRBV15,TRBJ1-5
TGTGCCAGCAGCGCTATAGCGGGGTATAGCACCGGGGAGCTGTTTTTT,CASSAIAGYSTGELFF,TRBD2,.,TRBV9,TRBJ2-2
TGTGCCAGCTCACCAGACAGGGCTCAGCCCCAGCATTTT,CASSPDRAQPQHF,TRBD1,.,TRBV18,TRBJ1-5
TGTGCCAGTAGGGACAGGGTTTATGGGGGGAGGGGGGAAAAACTGTTTTTT,CASRDRVYGGRGEKLFF,TRBD1,once,TRBV19,TRBJ1-4
TGTGCCAGCAGCCCCGGACAGGCGAACACTGAAGCTTTCTTT,CASSPGQANTEAFF,TRBD1,.,TRBV7-8,TRBJ1-1
TGTGCCAGCAGTTTTGGACAGGAGCTTCATAATGAAAAACTGTTTTTT,CASSFGQELHNEKLFF,TRBD1,few,TRBV28,TRBJ1-4
TGTGCCAGCAGCCCCAGGGGGATGAGTACAGATACGCAGTATTTT,CASSPRGMSTDTQYF,TRBD1,.,TRBV7-9,TRBJ2-3
TGTGCCAGCAGTTTAGAACGGGACAGGGGGCAAGATCAGCCCCAGCATTTT,CASSLERDRGQDQPQHF,TRBD1,.,TRBV28,TRBJ1-5
TGTGCCAGCAGCTCCGCCGGTAACAATCAGCCCCAGCATTTT,CASSSAGNNQPQHF,.,.,TRBV5-6,TRBJ1-5
TGTGCCAGCAGTCTCCCGGGGAGTGTCGGCTATGGCTACACCTTC,CASSLPGSVGYGYTF,.,once,TRBV28,TRBJ1-2
TGTGCTAGCAGCTTAGTAACTACAGATACGCAGTATTTT,CASSLVTTDTQYF,.,.,TRBV7-7,TRBJ2-3
TGTGCCAGTATCCCGGGACAGAACACTGAAGCTTTCTTT,CASIPGQNTEAFF,.,.,TRBV19,TRBJ1-1
TGTGCCAGTAATCGCCTCGGGACAGCTAACTATGGCTACACCTTC,CASNRLGTANYGYTF,TRBD1,.,TRBV19,TRBJ1-2
TGTGCCAGCAGCGCAGGGCAGCCTGGGGCCAACGTCCTGACTTTC,CASSAGQPGANVLTF,.,.,TRBV9,TRBJ2-6
TGTGCCAGCAGGGGGGACAGGGACACCGGGGAGCTGTTTTTT,CASRGDRDTGELFF,TRBD1,.,TRBV25-1,TRBJ2-2
TGTGCCAGCAGTCCAGGGTCAGGAAACACCATATATTTT,CASSPGSGNTIYF,.,.,TRBV28,TRBJ1-3
TGTGCCAGCAGTTACCAGGACAGTCGATACACTGAAGCTTTCTTT,CASSYQDSRYTEAFF,.,.,TRBV6-5,TRBJ1-1
TGTGCCACCACAGAGGGGAACGTACAGGGGCTCGAAACCTACGAGCAGTACTTC,CATTEGNVQGLETYEQYF,TRBD1,.,TRBV6-7,TRBJ2-7
TGTGCCAGCACCAGGAACAATGAGCAGTTCTTC,CASTRNNEQFF,.,.,TRBV7-9,TRBJ2-1
TGTGCCAGCAGCCGCGGACAGGGGGCCGGGAACACTGAAGCTTTCTTT,CASSRGQGAGNTEAFF,TRBD1,.,TRBV7-2,TRBJ1-1
TGTGCCAGCAGCTTAGCGGGAGGGAATGAGCAGTTCTTC,CASSLAGGNEQFF,TRBD2,.,TRBV7-6,TRBJ2-1
TGTGCCAGCAGTTATCAGGGACAGGACTATGGCTACACCTTC,CASSYQGQDYGYTF,TRBD1,.,TRBV6-6,TRBJ1-2
TGTGCCAGCAGTTACGGGAGGCTGCCACAAGAGACCCAGTACTTC,CASSYGRLPQETQYF,.,.,TRBV6-6,TRBJ2-5
TGTGCCAGTAAAACTAGCGGGGACTACAATGAGCAGTTCTTC,CASKTSGDYNEQFF,TRBD2,.,TRBV19,TRBJ2-1
TGTGCCAGTACCGGACAGGGGAACACCGGGGAGCTGTTTTTT,CASTGQGNTGELFF,TRBD1,.,TRBV19,TRBJ2-2
TGTGCCAGCAGTCTCCTAGCGGGGGGACAAGAGACCCAGTACTTC,CASSLLAGGQETQYF,TRBD2,.,TRBV11-2,TRBJ2-5
TGTGCCAGCAGCCAGGACAGGGGATTTTCTGGAAACACCATATATTTT,CASSQDRGFSGNTIYF,TRBD1,.,TRBV5-4,TRBJ1-3
TGTGCCAGCAGCTTAGGTCCGCAGGGAGGTAACGAGCAGTACTTC,CASSLGPQGGNEQYF,.,.,TRBV11-3,TRBJ2-7
TGTGCCAACAGCTCCCTGGGGACTACGGTTGGGGAGCAGTACTTC,CANSSLGTTVGEQYF,TRBD2,.,TRBV14,TRBJ2-7
TGTGCCAGCAACCAAAGACAGGGGGCGCGGGAGACCCAGTACTTC,CASNQRQGARETQYF,TRBD1,.,TRBV28,TRBJ2-5
TGTGCCAGCAGTGAATTTCCGGACATGATGGGGGCCAACGTCCTGACTTTC,CASSEFPDMMGANVLTF,.,.,TRBV25-1,TRBJ2-6
TGTGCCAGCAGCTTAGAACCAGCGGGAGTCTCCTACGAGCAGTACTTC,CASSLEPAGVSYEQYF,TRBD2,.,TRBV11-2,TRBJ2-7
TGTGCCATCAGGCAGGACAGCAGGGAGCTGTTTTTT,CAIRQDSRELFF,.,.,TRBV10-3,TRBJ2-2
TGTGCCTGGAGTGAAAGGGAGGGGGATGGCTACACCTTC,CAWSEREGDGYTF,.,.,TRBV30,TRBJ1-2
TGTGCCTGGAGTGTTGGGGGACTCCAAAACATTCAGTACTTC,CAWSVGGLQNIQYF,.,.,TRBV30,TRBJ2-4
TGTGCCAGCAGCTTGGGACAGTCCTACGAGCAGTACTTC,CASSLGQSYEQYF,TRBD1,.,TRBV11-2,TRBJ2-7
TGCAGCGTTGTGGGGACTAGCGCGACTAGCACAGATACGCAGTATTTT,CSVVGTSATSTDTQYF,TRBD2,.,TRBV29-1,TRBJ2-3
TGCGCCAGCAGCCAAGATAGGGCCAGGGGCCGTCAGCCCCAGCATTTT,CASSQDRARGRQPQHF,.,.,TRBV4-1,TRBJ1-5
TGTGCCAGCAGTGATCGGGACTCCTCGTCCTACAATGAGCAGTTCTTC,CASSDRDSSSYNEQFF,.,.,TRBV6-1,TRBJ2-1
TGCGCCAGCAGTAACCAGGGGGCAGGCACTGAAGCTTTCTTT,CASSNQGAGTEAFF,TRBD1,.,TRBV4-1,TRBJ1-1
TGCGCCAGCAGCCGCGGACTATCCCTTGAGGTGAACACTGAAGCTTTCTTT,CASSRGLSLEVNTEAFF,.,.,TRBV4-1,TRBJ1-1
TGTGCCTCAAGTAGGGGACAAGCTAATGAAAAACTGTTTTTT,CASSRGQANEKLFF,.,.,TRBV2,TRBJ1-4
TGTGCCAGCAGTTTGCAGGGGGGGTTCTTC,CASSLQGGFF,.,.,TRBV28,TRBJ2-1
TGCGCCAGCAGCTTGGCCGGAGAAACCTACAATGAGCAGTTCTTC,CASSLAGETYNEQFF,.,few,TRBV5-1,TRBJ2-1
TGTGCCAGCAGTGAACGACAGGACAATCAGCCCCAGCATTTT,CASSERQDNQPQHF,.,.,TRBV6-1,TRBJ1-5
TGTGCCAGCAGCTTAGCCGTCCTAACCACCACCGGGGAGCTGTTTTTT,CASSLAVLTTTGELFF,.,.,TRBV7-8,TRBJ2-2
TGTGCCAGCAGCTCTCTAGCGGCCCCGAGCTACGAGCAGTACTTC,CASSSLAAPSYEQYF,TRBD2,.,TRBV7-8,TRBJ2-7
TGTGCCAGCAGCTTGGGGAGCGGGAGGGCCTACAATGAGCAGTTCTTC,CASSLGSGRAYNEQFF,TRBD2,.,TRBV7-3,TRBJ2-1
TGTGCCAGCAGCTCGTCCGCCGGGATCGACAATGAGCAGTTCTTC,CASSSSAGIDNEQFF,.,.,TRBV11-3,TRBJ2-1
TGCGCCAGCAGCTTGGCCGGCGGGTCCACTGAAGCTTTCTTT,CASSLAGGSTEAFF,.,few,TRBV5-1,TRBJ1-1
TGTGCCTGGGGGACTCTATACAATGAGCAGTTCTTC,CAWGTLYNEQFF,.,.,TRBV30,TRBJ2-1
TGTGCCAGCAGCCGTGCGGGACAGGGGCTCCACTATGGCTACACCTTC,CASSRAGQGLHYGYTF,TRBD1,.,TRBV13,TRBJ1-2
TGTGCCAGCAGCTTGGTAGGGACAGACTATGGCTACACCTTC,CASSLVGTDYGYTF,TRBD1,.,TRBV5-4,TRBJ1-2
TGCAGCGTTGAAGGACAGGACGGAGACTATGGCTACACCTTC,CSVEGQDGDYGYTF,.,.,TRBV29-1,TRBJ1-2
TGTGCCAGCAGAACGGGGATTAGCAATCAGCCCCAGCATTTT,CASRTGISNQPQHF,.,once,TRBV6-5,TRBJ1-5
TGCGCCAGCAGCCCCCTGGGGCGAAGTGAAGCTTTCTTT,CASSPLGRSEAFF,.,.,TRBV5-1,TRBJ1-1
TGTGCCAGCAGTTACTCGGCGAGGCCGCGGGCCGGGGAGCTGTTTTTT,CASSYSARPRAGELFF,.,.,TRBV6-6,TRBJ2-2
TGTGCCATCCGGCCGGCGGGAGAGGATCGGGAGACCCAGTACTTC,CAIRPAGEDRETQYF,TRBD2,.,TRBV10-3,TRBJ2-5
TGTGCCAGCAGCTCGCCGGGATTTAATGAGCAGTTCTTC,CASSSPGFNEQFF,.,.,TRBV5-5,TRBJ2-1